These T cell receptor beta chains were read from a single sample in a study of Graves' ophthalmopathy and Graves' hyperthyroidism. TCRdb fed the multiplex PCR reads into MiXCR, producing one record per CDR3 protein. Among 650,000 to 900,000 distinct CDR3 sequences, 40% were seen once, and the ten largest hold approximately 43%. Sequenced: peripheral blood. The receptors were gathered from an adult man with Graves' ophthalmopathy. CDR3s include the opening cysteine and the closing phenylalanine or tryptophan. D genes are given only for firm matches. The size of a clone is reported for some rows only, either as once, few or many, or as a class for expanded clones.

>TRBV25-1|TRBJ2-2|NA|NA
TGTGCCAGCTCACCATCACAACTGGGAAACACCGGGGAGCTGTTTTTT
CASSPSQLGNTGELFF
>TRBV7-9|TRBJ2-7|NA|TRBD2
TGTGCCAGCAGTTACCCGGGACTAGGGAAGAGGGGCCCCTACGAGCAGTACTTC
CASSYPGLGKRGPYEQYF
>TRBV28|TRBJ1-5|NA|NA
TGTGCCAGCCAGCGGGGCCTCGGGATAGCCCAGCATTTT
CASQRGLGIAQHF
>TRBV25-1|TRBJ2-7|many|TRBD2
TGTGCCAGCAGTTGGACTAGCGGGAGTTCCGACGAGCAGTACTTC
CASSWTSGSSDEQYF
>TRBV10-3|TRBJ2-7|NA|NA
TGTGCCAGCAGTTATGCTAACGAGCAGTACTTC
CASSYANEQYF
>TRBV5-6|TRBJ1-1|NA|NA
TGTGCCAGCAGCCCGAAAGCCGAGGAGTTGGGGGCTTTCTTT
CASSPKAEELGAFF
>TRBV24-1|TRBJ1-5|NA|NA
TGTGCCAGCATAGAGGGAAATGATCAGCCCCAGCATTTT
CASIEGNDQPQHF
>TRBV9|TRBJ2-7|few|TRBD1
TGTGCCAGCAGCGGGCAAATACAGGGGAACGAGCAGTACTTC
CASSGQIQGNEQYF
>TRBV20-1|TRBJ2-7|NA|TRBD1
TGCAGTGCTAGGCCGGGACAGGCCTACGAGCAGTACTTC
CSARPGQAYEQYF
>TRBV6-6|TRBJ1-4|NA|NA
TGTGCCAGCAGTTACGGACTCCCCAGTGCTGGTGAAAAACTGTTTTTT
CASSYGLPSAGEKLFF
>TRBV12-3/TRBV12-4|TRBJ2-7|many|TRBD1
TGTGCCAGCAGTTTCGGGACAGGGAACTACGAGCAGTACTTC
CASSFGTGNYEQYF